This TCR beta chain was obtained from a study of glioma-infiltrating T cells after dendritic cell vaccination (dated by TCRdb to about 2016). Background on the whole study: A cohort of some 15 glioblastoma patients from Phase I and II dendritic cell vaccination trials was included, of whom 9 were newly diagnosed and 6 had recurrent disease. To make the vaccine, monocyte-derived dendritic cells were cultured for approximately 7 days with IL-4 and GM-CSF and then pulsed overnight with autologous tumor lysate. Each patient got three intradermal injections of the dendritic cell vaccine, spaced at biweekly intervals, in the arm below the axilla. Between about 2003 and 2013, patients were given autologous tumor lysate-pulsed dendritic cell vaccination. Survival after dendritic cell vaccination was correlated with TCR sequencing metrics such as TIL content and the overlap between tumor and blood repertoires. Tumor-infiltrating lymphocyte content was quantified and tumor and blood repertoires were compared in dendritic cell-vaccinated glioblastoma patients by deep sequencing of TCR beta CDR3 regions.

In the paper's terms, the time point label means: after dendritic cell vaccination, including at tumor progression/relapse. Patients were selected on the basis of adequate residual fresh-frozen tumor tissue and more than two years of available survival data. Molecular status otherwise varied across the glioblastoma patients, but none of them carried an isocitrate dehydrogenase mutation. PBMC were collected before vaccination, two weeks after the third vaccination, and at tumor progression if progression occurred. The Qiagen DNeasy Blood extraction Kit was used to extract genomic DNA. This clone was observed once. No cognate antigen has been identified for it. No much larger clonotype is one base removed from it; base qualities were not supplied. TCRB CDR3 regions were amplified from approximately 2 ug genomic DNA, or all available DNA if less, using the immunoSEQ assay. The multiplex PCR employed 60 forward primers targeting TCR V beta segments and 13 reverse primers targeting J beta segments. To estimate the number of reads per starting template, synthetic control templates were added to each sample at limiting dilution. Reads of 87 bp were generated by sequencing on the Illumina HiSeq System. Turning to the authors' computational methods: PCR and sequencing errors were removed by a nearest neighbor algorithm that merged closely related sequences. TCR overlap was defined as the percentage of unique tumor TCR beta sequences that were also found in the peripheral blood of the same patient. The table was pulled from immuneACCESS by TCRdb, which kept in-frame rearrangements only. Such tables lose some clones; where checked, under half of the loss comes from unresolved V genes, and the rest has no known cause. The V and J calls and clone size are taken from that table; D and trimming were inferred from the DNA. The sample table shows roughly 88,000 clones, and 80% to 90% are seen once. The ten largest clones take up over 2% of the sample.

Study-level results and caveats: TCR clonality showed no direct relationship with survival, which suggests that a diverse polyclonal response may matter. The cohort was small and heterogeneous, only a few patients had full blood and tumor sets, and even fewer had initial-recurrent tumor pairs. After dendritic cell vaccination, a higher estimated pretreatment TIL content predicted longer time to progression and longer overall survival. The TCR overlap response model with three groups was called speculative and said to need prospective validation.

The CDR3 starts with the cysteine, ends with the phenylalanine, and has 13 residues. CDR3 DNA is the only sequence kept; it has 39 bases, read in frame from the first base. Looking up the germline V gene yields CDR1 SGHNT and CDR2 YENEEA. V lost 5 bases and J lost 0 bases; the stretch between them is 6 bases long. The TCR sequence derives from a human donor with glioblastoma. The input for sequencing was blood, taken after dendritic cell vaccination. The sequence joins TRBV11-3 to TRBJ2-3, with TRBD2 as a weak D call on 6 bases. The CDR3 in this case is CASSAGSTDTQYF. The DNA sequence is as follows: TGTGCCAGCAGCGCGGGGAGCACAGATACGCAGTATTTT.